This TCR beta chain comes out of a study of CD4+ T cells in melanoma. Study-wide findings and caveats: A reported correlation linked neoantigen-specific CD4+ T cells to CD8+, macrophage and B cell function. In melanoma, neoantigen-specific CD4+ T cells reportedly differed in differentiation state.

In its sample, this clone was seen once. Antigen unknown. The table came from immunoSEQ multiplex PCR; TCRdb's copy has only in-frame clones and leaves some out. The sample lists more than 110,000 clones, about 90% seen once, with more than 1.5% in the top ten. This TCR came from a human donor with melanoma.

In nucleotides, the CDR3 is TGTGCCAGCAGCTCCGGGACAGGGGGACCCTACACCTTC. Residues: CASSSGTGGPYTF. The chain is built from TRBV5-8 and TRBJ1-2; 11 bases match TRBD1. CDR3 length equals 13 residues. With V trimmed by 3 bases and J by 10 bases, 5 bases remained unmatched. CDR1 SGHTS and CDR2 YDEGEE come from the germline V gene.